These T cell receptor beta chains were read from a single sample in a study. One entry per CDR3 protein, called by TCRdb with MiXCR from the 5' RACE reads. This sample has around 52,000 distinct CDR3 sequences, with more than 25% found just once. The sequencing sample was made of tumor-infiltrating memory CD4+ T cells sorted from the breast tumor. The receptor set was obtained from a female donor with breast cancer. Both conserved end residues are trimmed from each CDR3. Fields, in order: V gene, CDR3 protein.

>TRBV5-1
ASSSGQGKTQY
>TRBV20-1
SARDRAYSGNTIY
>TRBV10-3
AIGTGGSETQY
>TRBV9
ASSAGRAPTQY
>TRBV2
ASRDRGYGYT
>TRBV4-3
ASSHGQGDGYT
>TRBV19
ASSRYTEAF
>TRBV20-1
SATSDSRPEAF
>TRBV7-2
ASSSARQGGSGYT
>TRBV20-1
SAPDRGKGYT
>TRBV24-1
ATSDAGANVLT
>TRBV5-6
ASSRRDFTDTQY
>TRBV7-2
ASSFFISTGELF
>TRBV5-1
ASTLGGGGETEAF
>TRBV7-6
ASSLGRTALYEQY
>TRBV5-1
ASSLKAAGADTQY
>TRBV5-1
ASSSSEGGGYT